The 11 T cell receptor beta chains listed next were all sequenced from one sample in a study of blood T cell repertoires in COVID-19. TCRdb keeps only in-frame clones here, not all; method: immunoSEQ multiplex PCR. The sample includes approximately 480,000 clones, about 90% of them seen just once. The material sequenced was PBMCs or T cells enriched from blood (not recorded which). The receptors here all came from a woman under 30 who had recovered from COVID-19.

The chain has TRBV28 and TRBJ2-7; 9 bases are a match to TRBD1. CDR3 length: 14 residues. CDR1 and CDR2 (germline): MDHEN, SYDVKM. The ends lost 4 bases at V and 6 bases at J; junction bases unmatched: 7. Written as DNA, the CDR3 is TGTGCCAGCAGTTCTACCCGACAGGGGGGCGAGCAGTACTTC. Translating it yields CASSSTRQGGEQYF.

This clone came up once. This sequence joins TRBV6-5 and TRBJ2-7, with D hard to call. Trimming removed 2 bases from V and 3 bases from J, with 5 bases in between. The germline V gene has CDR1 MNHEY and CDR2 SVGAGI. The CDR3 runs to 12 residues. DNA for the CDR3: TGTGCCAGCAGTTACCCGTTCTACGAGCAGTACTTC. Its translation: CASSYPFYEQYF.

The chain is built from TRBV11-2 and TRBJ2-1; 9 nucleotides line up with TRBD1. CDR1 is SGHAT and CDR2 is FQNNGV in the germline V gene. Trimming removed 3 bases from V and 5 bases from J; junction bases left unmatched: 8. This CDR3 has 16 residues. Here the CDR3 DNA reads TGTGCCAGCAGCTTTTCCCGGGACAGGGTCCACAATGAGCAGTTCTTC. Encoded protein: CASSFSRDRVHNEQFF.

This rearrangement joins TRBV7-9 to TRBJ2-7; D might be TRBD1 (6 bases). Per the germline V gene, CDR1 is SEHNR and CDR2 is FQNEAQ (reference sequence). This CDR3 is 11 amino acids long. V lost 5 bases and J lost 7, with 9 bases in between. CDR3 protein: CASSGTGEQYF. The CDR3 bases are TGTGCCAGCAGCGGTACAGGGGAGCAGTACTTC.

CDR3 sequence: CASSPGWAQPQHF. CDR3 nucleotides: TGTGCCAGCAGTCCAGGGTGGGCGCAGCCCCAGCATTTT. The V call is TRBV27, the J call TRBJ1-5, with a tentative D call TRBD1 (5 bases). Germline V gene data show CDR1 as MNHEY and CDR2 as SMNVEV (reference sequence). The CDR3 totals 13 residues. The ends were cut back, 5 bases at V and 7 bases at J, with 12 bases in the middle.

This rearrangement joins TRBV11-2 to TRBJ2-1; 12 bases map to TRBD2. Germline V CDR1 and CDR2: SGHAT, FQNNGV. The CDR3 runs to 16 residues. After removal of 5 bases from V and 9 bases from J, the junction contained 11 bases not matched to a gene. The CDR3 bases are TGTGCCAGCAGCGGAGGACTAGCGGGATGGGCTAGTGAGCAGTTCTTC. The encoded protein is CASSGGLAGWASEQFF.

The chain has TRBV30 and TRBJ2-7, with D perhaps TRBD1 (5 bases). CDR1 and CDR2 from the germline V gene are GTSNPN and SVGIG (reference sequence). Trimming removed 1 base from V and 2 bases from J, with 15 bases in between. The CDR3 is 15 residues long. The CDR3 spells CAWSENDSPPYEQYF. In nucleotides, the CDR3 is TGTGCCTGGAGTGAAAATGACAGTCCCCCCTACGAGCAGTACTTC.

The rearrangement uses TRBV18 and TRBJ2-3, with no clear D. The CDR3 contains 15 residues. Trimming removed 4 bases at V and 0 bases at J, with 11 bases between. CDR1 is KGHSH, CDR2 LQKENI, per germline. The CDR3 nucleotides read TGTGCCAGCTCACAGACTGACTCTAGCACAGATACGCAGTATTTT. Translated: CASSQTDSSTDTQYF.

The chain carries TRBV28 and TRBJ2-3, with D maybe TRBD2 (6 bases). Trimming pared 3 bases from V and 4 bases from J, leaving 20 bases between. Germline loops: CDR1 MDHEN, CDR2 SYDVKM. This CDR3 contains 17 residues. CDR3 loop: CASSFEPAGLPPDTQYF. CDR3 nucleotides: TGTGCCAGCAGTTTTGAACCCGCGGGACTCCCCCCAGATACGCAGTATTTT.

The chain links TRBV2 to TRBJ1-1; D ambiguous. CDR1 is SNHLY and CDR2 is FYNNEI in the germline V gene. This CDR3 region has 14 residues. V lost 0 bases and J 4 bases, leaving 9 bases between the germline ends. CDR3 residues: CASSEALRVTEAFF. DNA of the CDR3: TGTGCCAGCAGTGAAGCGCTTCGAGTCACTGAAGCTTTCTTT.

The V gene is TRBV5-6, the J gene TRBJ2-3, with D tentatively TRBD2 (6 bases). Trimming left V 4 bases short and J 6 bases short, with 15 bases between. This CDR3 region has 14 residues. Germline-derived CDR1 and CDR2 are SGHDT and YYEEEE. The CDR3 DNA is TGTGCCAGCAGCCGGGACTCTTTGGGGGATACGCAGTATTTT. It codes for CASSRDSLGDTQYF.